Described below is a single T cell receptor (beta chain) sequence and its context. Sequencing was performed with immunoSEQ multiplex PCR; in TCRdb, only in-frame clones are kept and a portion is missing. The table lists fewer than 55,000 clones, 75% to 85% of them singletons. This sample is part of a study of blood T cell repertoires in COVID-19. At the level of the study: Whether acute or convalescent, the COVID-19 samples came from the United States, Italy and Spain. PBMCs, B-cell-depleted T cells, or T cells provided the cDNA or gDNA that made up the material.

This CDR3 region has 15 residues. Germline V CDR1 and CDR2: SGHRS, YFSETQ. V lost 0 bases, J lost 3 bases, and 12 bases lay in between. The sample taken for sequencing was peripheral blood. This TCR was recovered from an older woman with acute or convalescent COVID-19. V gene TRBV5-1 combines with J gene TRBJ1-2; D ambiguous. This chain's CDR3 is CASSLVTARDYGYTF. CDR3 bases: TGCGCCAGCAGCTTGGTTACAGCCCGCGACTATGGCTACACCTTC.